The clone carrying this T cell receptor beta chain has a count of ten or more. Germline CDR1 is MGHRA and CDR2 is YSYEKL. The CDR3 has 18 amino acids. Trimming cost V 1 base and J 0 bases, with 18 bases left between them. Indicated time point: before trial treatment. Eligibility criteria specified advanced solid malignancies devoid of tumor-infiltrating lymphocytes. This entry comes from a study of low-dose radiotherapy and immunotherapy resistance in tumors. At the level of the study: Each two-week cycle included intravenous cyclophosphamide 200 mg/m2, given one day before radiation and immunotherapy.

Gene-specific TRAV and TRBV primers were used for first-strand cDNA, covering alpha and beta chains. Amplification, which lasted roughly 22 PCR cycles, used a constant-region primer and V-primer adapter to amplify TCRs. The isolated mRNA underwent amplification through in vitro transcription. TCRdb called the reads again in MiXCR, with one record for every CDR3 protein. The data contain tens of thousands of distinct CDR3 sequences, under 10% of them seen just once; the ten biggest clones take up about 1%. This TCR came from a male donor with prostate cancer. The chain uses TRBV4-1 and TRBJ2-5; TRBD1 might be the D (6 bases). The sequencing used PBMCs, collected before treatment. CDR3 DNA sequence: TGCGCCAGCAGCCAAGCACGGACAGCTATTGGGTACCAAGAGACCCAGTACTTC. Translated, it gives CASSQARTAIGYQETQYF.